Listed below are T cell receptor beta chains from one sample, sequenced in a study of T-cell memory formation after mild COVID-19. From the 5' RACE reads, TCRdb called clonotypes with MiXCR, one entry per CDR3 protein. The top ten clones hold 12% of a sample with about 620,000 distinct CDR3 sequences, roughly 17% of them seen once. Sequenced material: PBMCs or a T cell subset sorted from them (not recorded which). These receptors came from an adult woman who had mild COVID-19 (a few samples of this study predate the infection). Cell type and time point are not known. Each CDR3 is given with its conserved first and last residue. The order of the fields is V gene, J gene, CDR3 protein.

TRBV25-1,TRBJ2-7,CASSVSADGAYEQYF
TRBV5-1,TRBJ1-2,CASSLDAQGIGYTF
TRBV9,TRBJ2-2,CASSVGQGSTGELFF
TRBV12-3/TRBV12-4,TRBJ2-1,CASSLRKYNEQFF
TRBV7-8,TRBJ2-1,CASRQTSGRAGEQFF
TRBV7-9,TRBJ2-6,CASRDGSGANVLTF
TRBV7-9,TRBJ2-3,CASSPRDRGTADTQYF
TRBV5-1,TRBJ1-3,CASSLVGTGPNTIYF
TRBV20-1,TRBJ1-1,CSAPDPDRPNTEAFF
TRBV20-1,TRBJ1-1,CSASLGLINTEAFF
TRBV9,TRBJ1-1,CASSGPEGLDTEAFF
TRBV5-1,TRBJ2-7,CASSSNSGGPYEQYF
TRBV20-1,TRBJ2-3,CSAGDPRDRRYTDTQYF
TRBV5-1,TRBJ2-7,CASGPVGGYEQYF
TRBV20-1,TRBJ1-5,CSAPGKDRVEQPQHF
TRBV3-1,TRBJ2-5,CASSQETLETQYF
TRBV18,TRBJ2-7,CASSPVVGAYEQYF
TRBV15,TRBJ1-1,CATRDSPMNTEAFF
TRBV5-1,TRBJ2-1,CASSLAPYNEQFF
TRBV7-8,TRBJ1-2,CASSLIREYGYTF
TRBV28,TRBJ2-1,CASSLGKLNEQFF
TRBV9,TRBJ1-4,CASSVSPNNEKLFF
TRBV12-3/TRBV12-4,TRBJ2-1,CASSGRTTPSQGGQFF
TRBV18,TRBJ2-1,CASSPPALGVWEQFF
TRBV20-1,TRBJ2-1,CSASRPQTSSSSYNEQFF
TRBV9,TRBJ2-1,CASSVDHNEQFF
TRBV11-3,TRBJ1-1,CAIALNRGNTEAFF
TRBV19,TRBJ2-1,CASSHTQGADEQFF
TRBV7-9,TRBJ1-1,CASSLSQGGTEAFF
TRBV24-1,TRBJ1-1,CATSAYTEAFF
TRBV7-9,TRBJ1-5,CASRDSSNQPQHF
TRBV28,TRBJ2-1,CATKGGDEQFF
TRBV9,TRBJ2-1,CASSVADGSGSYNEQFF
TRBV10-3,TRBJ2-7,CAISESLDRYYEQYF
TRBV7-6,TRBJ1-5,CASSTGTGGYQPQHF
TRBV7-3,TRBJ2-3,CASSLTERERFTDTQYF
TRBV6-5,TRBJ2-1,CASTATGDEQFF
TRBV7-2,TRBJ1-2,CASSSDSSDYGYTF
TRBV21-1,TRBJ1-1,CASSDKFGQGAEAFF
TRBV7-2,TRBJ2-5,CASRANRVETQYF
TRBV5-1,TRBJ2-1,CASTPGPSSYNEQFF
TRBV10-3,TRBJ2-3,CAISESGRGTDTQYF
TRBV12-3/TRBV12-4,TRBJ1-2,CASSLGSGNNYGYTF